A selection of T cell receptor beta chains follows, all from one sample in a study of control samples from healthy donors and cancer patients. Sequenced by immunoSEQ multiplex PCR; TCRdb stores in-frame clones only, minus some. The table has more than 100,000 clones, around 93% seen once. Sequencing used blood. These receptors were taken from a man between 18 and 29 years old in good health. Both conserved end residues are part of each CDR3. Fields, in order: V gene, D gene, clone size, J gene, CDR3 protein, CDR3 DNA. A D gene is named only where the DNA matches it firmly. Only some rows state a clone size, as once, few, many or a class for expanded clones.

TRBV6-5,.,once,TRBJ1-2,CASTSDRSVYGYTF,TGTGCCAGCACGTCGGACCGGAGCGTCTATGGCTACACCTTC
TRBV12-3/TRBV12-4,.,.,TRBJ1-2,CASSLRRDGYTF,TGTGCCAGCAGTTTAAGAAGGGATGGCTACACCTTC
TRBV7-9,TRBD1,.,TRBJ2-5,CASSPRGDRDWETQYF,TGTGCCAGCAGCCCCCGGGGGGACAGGGATTGGGAGACCCAGTACTTC
TRBV19,TRBD2,.,TRBJ2-2,CASSQIGGGPPGELFF,TGTGCCAGTAGCCAGATCGGGGGGGGCCCTCCCGGGGAGCTGTTTTTT
TRBV2,.,.,TRBJ2-2,CASRVAGGIRVTGELFF,TGTGCCAGCAGAGTGGCTGGGGGGATTAGGGTCACCGGGGAGCTGTTTTTT
TRBV14,.,.,TRBJ2-2,CASSLRFAGELFF,TGTGCCAGCAGCCTCCGGTTTGCCGGGGAGCTGTTTTTT
TRBV6-5,TRBD2,.,TRBJ2-2,CASRLQLAGTGELFF,TGTGCCAGCAGACTCCAACTAGCGGGCACCGGGGAGCTGTTTTTT
TRBV6-5,.,.,TRBJ1-2,CASSGAVLNYGYTF,TGTGCCAGCAGCGGTGCAGTGCTCAACTATGGCTACACCTTC
TRBV24-1,TRBD1,.,TRBJ1-5,CATNETGAFFGSNQPQHF,TGTGCCACCAACGAGACAGGGGCGTTTTTCGGTAGCAATCAGCCCCAGCATTTT
TRBV2,TRBD1,.,TRBJ1-2,CASRAGQIDGYTF,TGTGCCAGCAGGGCGGGACAGATCGACGGCTACACCTTC
TRBV25-1,.,.,TRBJ2-7,CASSGQTGIYEQYF,TGTGCCAGCAGTGGACAGACCGGGATTTACGAGCAGTACTTC
TRBV21-1,.,.,TRBJ1-5,CASSKCDSRYSNQPQHF,TGTGCCAGCAGCAAATGTGACAGCAGATATAGCAATCAGCCCCAGCATTTT
TRBV12-5,.,.,TRBJ2-5,CASGDLGGGKTQYF,TGTGCTAGTGGCGATCTAGGGGGGGGAAAGACCCAGTACTTC
TRBV29-1,.,.,TRBJ2-7,CSAYNGDEQYF,TGCAGCGCCTACAACGGGGACGAGCAGTACTTC
TRBV6-5,TRBD1,.,TRBJ1-2,CASSPGGSYGYTF,TGTGCCAGCAGTCCAGGGGGCAGCTATGGCTACACCTTC
TRBV5-6,.,.,TRBJ2-6,CASSDLSGANVLTF,TGTGCCAGCAGCGACCTCTCTGGGGCCAACGTCCTGACTTTC
TRBV5-1,.,.,TRBJ2-7,CASSLALGSSYEQYF,TGCGCCAGCAGCTTGGCCCTGGGGAGTTCCTACGAGCAGTACTTC
TRBV30,.,.,TRBJ2-7,CAWSVLGESEQYF,TGTGCCTGGAGTGTACTGGGGGAGAGCGAGCAGTACTTC
TRBV30,.,.,TRBJ1-1,CAWSNAESGAMNTEAFF,TGTGCCTGGAGTAACGCCGAATCAGGGGCGATGAACACTGAAGCTTTCTTT